The T cell receptor (beta chain) under discussion was sequenced for a study of Graves' ophthalmopathy and Graves' hyperthyroidism. Amplification of the TCR beta CDR3 regions used RNA transcripts (as template). First-round RT-PCR employed HTBI primers, with a second-round multiplex PCR after it. Via MiXCR, TCRdb re-called the multiplex PCR reads, giving one row per CDR3 protein. Of 200,000 to 300,000 distinct CDR3 sequences listed, around 42% are singletons. V gave up 7 bases and J gave up 8 bases; unmatched junction bases: 5. The CDR3 runs 13 residues. Germline CDR1 MNHEY, CDR2 SVGAGI. Sequencing was carried out using peripheral blood. V is TRBV6-5 and J is TRBJ1-6; 7 positions match TRBD1. The source of this sequence is an adult man with Graves' ophthalmopathy. The CDR3 region has the DNA TGTGCCAGCAAAGAAGACAGGGATTCACCCCTCCACTTT. Protein: CASKEDRDSPLHF.